A selection of T cell receptor beta chains follows, all from one sample in a study of blood T cells in healthy people across ages. Each CDR3 protein is one row after TCRdb ran MiXCR on the 5' RACE reads. The sample contains around 1,700,000 distinct CDR3 sequences, roughly 27% of which appear only once. The specimen was blood. Receptor source: a woman under 40 in good health. Both conserved end residues are part of each CDR3. A D gene is named only where the DNA matches it firmly. Size tells how often a clone was seen (once, few, many) or the class of an expanded clone, and some rows leave it out.

clone_size	d_call	v_call	j_call	cdr3_nt	cdr3_aa
few	TRBD1	TRBV7-9	TRBJ2-7	TGTGCCAGCAGCCTCCCCGGACAGGAAAGCTCCTACGAGCAGTACTTC	CASSLPGQESSYEQYF
-	TRBD2	TRBV7-8	TRBJ2-7	TGTGCCAGCAGCCAGCGGGGGACTAGCGGGAGAGAGGCCGAGCAGTACTTC	CASSQRGTSGREAEQYF
many	-	TRBV10-1	TRBJ2-7	TGCGCCAGCAGTGGGAACGACTACGAGCAGTACTTC	CASSGNDYEQYF
-	-	TRBV2	TRBJ2-7	TGTGCCAGCTGTGTACCCAGACAGGTTTACTCCTACAATGAGCAGTACTTC	CASCVPRQVYSYNEQYF
-	-	TRBV20-1	TRBJ2-2	TGCAGTGTACCCTTGCAGGGCCGGACCGGGGAGCTGTTTTTT	CSVPLQGRTGELFF
-	TRBD1	TRBV20-1	TRBJ1-5	TGCAGTGCTTATGGACAGGGGGTAAGCAATCAGCCCCAGCATTTT	CSAYGQGVSNQPQHF
few	-	TRBV5-1	TRBJ1-4	TGCGCCAGCAGCTCCCGAGGAGGGCTGAATGAAAAACTGTTTTTT	CASSSRGGLNEKLFF
few	TRBD1	TRBV28	TRBJ1-2	TGTGCCAGCAGCAGTTTAAGGGGACAGGCGCTAGTCTATGGCTACACCTTC	CASSSLRGQALVYGYTF
-	-	TRBV5-5	TRBJ2-3	TGTGCCAGCAGCTTGGTACCGCAAGGGGCAGATACGCAGTATTTT	CASSLVPQGADTQYF
-	TRBD2	TRBV12-3/TRBV12-4	TRBJ2-1	TGTACCAGCAGTCCCGTATCAGGGACTAGCGGTGAGCAGTTCTTC	CTSSPVSGTSGEQFF
-	TRBD1	TRBV28	TRBJ1-4	TGTGCCAGCAGTCACGCCGGGACAGTGAATGAAAAACTGTTTTTT	CASSHAGTVNEKLFF
few	-	TRBV10-3	TRBJ2-7	TGTGCCATCAGTGAGCTCGGGACATCCGACGAGCAGTACTTC	CAISELGTSDEQYF
many	-	TRBV4-1	TRBJ1-5	TGCGCCAGCAGCCAAGAGACAGGTCATCAGCCCCAGCATTTT	CASSQETGHQPQHF
-	-	TRBV20-1	TRBJ2-1	TGCAGTGCTAGACCCCACGATCGAAATGAGCAGTTCTTC	CSARPHDRNEQFF
-	TRBD2	TRBV7-2	TRBJ2-1	TGTGCCAGCAGCTTAGACCAGCGGACTAGTCCCTCCAGTGAGCAGTTCTTC	CASSLDQRTSPSSEQFF
once	TRBD1	TRBV7-2	TRBJ1-4	TGTGCCGGCAGCCCTGCGGGACAGGCTAATGAAAAACTGTTTTTT	CAGSPAGQANEKLFF
-	TRBD1	TRBV30	TRBJ1-5	TGTGCCTGGAATTCCGGGACAGGGGTCGGGCAGCCCCAGCATTTT	CAWNSGTGVGQPQHF
-	TRBD2	TRBV20-1	TRBJ2-7	TGCAGTGCTGGGCAGCGGGGGGGGAGGTACGAGCAGTACTTC	CSAGQRGGRYEQYF
-	TRBD1	TRBV5-1	TRBJ1-5	TGCGCCAGCAGCTTGGGGGACAGGGCCAATCAGTCCCAGCATTTT	CASSLGDRANQSQHF
many	-	TRBV5-1	TRBJ2-7	TGTGCCAGCAGTGAAGGACAGACCTACGAGCAGTACTTC	CASSEGQTYEQYF
-	TRBD2	TRBV29-1	TRBJ2-3	TGCAGCGTTTTTCGAGGGGCGGGGGCAGATACGCAGTATTTT	CSVFRGAGADTQYF
many	TRBD2	TRBV4-1	TRBJ2-7	TGCGCCAGCAGCCCAACCCCTGTGAGACTAGCGGGGGGGCGGAGTGGCAACGAGCAGTACTTC	CASSPTPVRLAGGRSGNEQYF
-	TRBD2	TRBV29-1	TRBJ2-1	TGCAGCGTTCCTGGTAGCGGGATTAAAAATGAGCAGTTCTTC	CSVPGSGIKNEQFF
-	TRBD1	TRBV19	TRBJ2-7	TGTGCCAGTACACCTAGGCGGACAGGGGCCGTTCGCGACGAGCAGTACTTC	CASTPRRTGAVRDEQYF
-	-	TRBV5-5	TRBJ1-2	TGTTCCAGCAACGCGGACCCGGGTGTATATGGCTACACCTTC	CSSNADPGVYGYTF
-	-	TRBV13	TRBJ2-5	TGTGCCAGCAGCCCCTCGTCCGTGGTAGAGACCCAGTACTTC	CASSPSSVVETQYF
-	TRBD2	TRBV5-1	TRBJ2-7	TGCGCCAGCAGCAGCGGACTAGCGGGGGCCGACTACGAGCAGTACTTC	CASSSGLAGADYEQYF
few	-	TRBV2	TRBJ1-6	TGTGTCAGCAGTGAGAGGTATAATTCACCCCTCCACTTT	CVSSERYNSPLHF
-	-	TRBV20-1	TRBJ2-3	TGCAGCGCTCGATCCGGGACACTCACAGATACGCAGTATTTT	CSARSGTLTDTQYF
-	-	TRBV5-1	TRBJ1-3	TGCGCCAGCAGCTTGCAGCCAGGCTCTGGAAACACCATATATTTT	CASSLQPGSGNTIYF
-	TRBD1	TRBV28	TRBJ1-2	TGTGCCAGCAGTATCAGGGGGCGATGGTATGGCTACACCTTC	CASSIRGRWYGYTF
many	TRBD2	TRBV11-3	TRBJ2-1	TGTGCCAGCAGCCTTCAATTAGCGGGAGGGCCCAACAATGAGCAGTTCTTC	CASSLQLAGGPNNEQFF
few	TRBD1	TRBV20-1	TRBJ2-5	TGCAGTGCTCAGCGGACAGGGGAAGAGACCCAGTACTTC	CSAQRTGEETQYF
few	TRBD2	TRBV6-2/TRBV6-3	TRBJ2-1	TGTGCCAGCACACCTAGCGGGAGGGGCGGCAATGAGCAGTTCTTC	CASTPSGRGGNEQFF